The 22 T cell receptor beta chains in this list originate from one sample, sequenced in a study of cytomegalovirus exposure and HLA in healthy donors. The PCR made use of 60 Vbeta and 13 Jbeta primers. TCRdb keeps only in-frame clones here, not all; method: immunoSEQ multiplex PCR. The sample records about 150,000 clones, around 79% being singletons. Material for sequencing was PBMCs. Receptors were obtained from a man between 18 and 29 years old in good health and CMV-seronegative.

The J gene is TRBJ2-2, the V gene TRBV15; maybe TRBD2 (5 bases). This CDR3 comprises 16 residues. V was trimmed by 1 base and J by 1 base, leaving 10 bases between them. CDR1 LNHNV and CDR2 YYDKDF come from the germline V gene (reference sequence). CDR3 residues: CATSRGLAGNTGELFF. The CDR3 DNA reads TGTGCCACCAGCAGAGGCCTCGCGGGGAACACCGGGGAGCTGTTTTTT. The variable domain in full, with the rest retrieved from reference TRBV15 and TRBJ2-2, is DAMVIQNPRYQVTQFGKPVTLSCSQTLNHNVMYWYQQKSSQAPKLLFHYYDKDFNNEADTPDNFQSRRPNTSFCFLDIRSPGLGDTAMYLCATSRGLAGNTGELFFGEGSRLTVL.

This chain links TRBV5-1 with TRBJ1-1, with 9 nucleotides matching TRBD1. Germline assignment: CDR1 SGHRS and CDR2 YFSETQ. Trimming at V came to 4 bases and at J to 6 bases, leaving 7 bases not matched to a gene. This CDR3 is 14 amino acids long. CDR3 DNA: TGCGCCAGCAGCGACGGACAGGGGATGTCTGAAGCTTTCTTT. Encoded protein: CASSDGQGMSEAFF.

The gene calls are TRBV7-3 and TRBJ1-1; D is ambiguous. Germline V CDR1 and CDR2: SGHTA, FQGTGA. Trimming took off 5 bases at V and 8 bases at J, with 21 bases between the two ends. The CDR3 sequence is 15 residues long. The CDR3 region has the DNA TGTGCCAGCAGCCACCTCGGCGGGGAGTCCTTCGAAGCTTTCTTT. Translated, it gives CASSHLGGESFEAFF. Full variable domain (outside the CDR3, taken from reference TRBV7-3 and TRBJ1-1): GAGVSQTPSNKVTEKGKYVELRCDPISGHTALYWYRQSLGQGPEFLIYFQGTGAADDSGLPNDRFFAVRPEGSVSTLKIQRTERGDSAVYLCASSHLGGESFEAFFGQGTRLTVV.

The CDR3 protein is CASSPEGSWNYEQYF. CDR3 DNA sequence: TGTGCCAGCAGCCCGGAGGGATCCTGGAACTACGAGCAGTACTTC. The rearrangement links TRBV6-5 to TRBJ2-7; tentative D call: TRBD2 (6 bases). V shed 6 bases and J shed 3 bases, with 18 bases lying between them. CDR3 size: 15 residues. Germline CDR1 and CDR2: MNHEY and SVGAGI.

In this sample, this clone turned up a few times. The gene calls are TRBV27 and TRBJ2-1; 8 nucleotides match TRBD1. CDR1 is MNHEY and CDR2 is SMNVEV in the germline V gene (reference sequence). Unmatched junction bases numbered 6, after V lost 0 bases and J lost 5 bases. The CDR3 is made up of 16 amino acids. The CDR3 sequence is CASSLSDRGSDNEQFF. Here the CDR3 DNA reads TGTGCCAGCAGTTTATCCGACAGGGGTAGCGACAATGAGCAGTTCTTC.

DNA of the CDR3: TGTGCCAGCAGTGTGGCAAGACTTAATCAGCCCCAGCATTTT. Its protein is CASSVARLNQPQHF. The rearrangement joins TRBV2 to TRBJ1-5, with no clear D. Germline CDR1 is SNHLY and CDR2 is FYNNEI. The CDR3 runs 14 residues. V gave up 4 bases and J gave up 4 bases, with 11 bases separating them.

V is TRBV9 and J is TRBJ1-6; D perhaps matches TRBD1 (6 bases). The V gene's germline CDR1 is SGDLS and CDR2 YYNGEE. CDR3 length: 16 amino acids. With 0 bases removed from V and 5 bases from J, the gap between germline ends came to 12 bases. CDR3 in DNA: TGTGCCAGCAGCGTAGCTACAGGGAAGGATAATTCACCCCTCCACTTT. The encoded protein is CASSVATGKDNSPLHF.

The rearrangement links TRBV4-1 to TRBJ2-7, with no clear D. CDR3 length: 13 amino acids. Germline V lookup: CDR1 MGHRA, CDR2 YSYEKL. V was pared by 4 bases and J by 0 bases, with 7 bases between. CDR3 nucleotide sequence: TGCGCCAGCAGCCGACTGAGCTCCTACGAGCAGTACTTC. As protein: CASSRLSSYEQYF.

This clone was seen more than once but under ten times. The chain uses TRBV23-1 and TRBJ1-2; possibly TRBD1 for D (5 bases). TRBV23-1 is filed as an ORF, its function uncertain. Trimming cost V 3 bases and J 8 bases, with 19 bases left between them. The CDR3 extends over 15 amino acids. CDR3 nucleotides: TGCGCCAGCAGTCAGATGGTCTCACAGGAAGGGGGCTACACCTTC. Translation gives CASSQMVSQEGGYTF.

The V call is TRBV13, the J call TRBJ2-7, with 15 bases aligning to TRBD2. The germline CDR1 and CDR2 sequences are PRHDT and FYEKMQ (reference sequence). CDR3 length: 16 amino acids. J lost 5 bases, V lost 4 bases, and 6 bases had no gene match. CDR3 loop: CASSYWTSGGANEQYV. The DNA for the CDR3 is TGTGCCAGCAGCTACTGGACTAGCGGGGGGGCGAACGAGCAGTACGTC.

The genes are TRBV30 and TRBJ1-2; 7 nucleotides align to TRBD1. The CDR3 extends over 14 amino acids. Germline CDR1 GTSNPN, CDR2 SVGIG (reference sequence). The V segment lost 4 bases and the J segment 5 bases; nucleotides outside the gene matches: 10. The CDR3 bases are TGTGCCTGGAACCCCGGGACAGAGATTTATGGCTACACCTTC. Translated, it gives CAWNPGTEIYGYTF.

V usage is TRBV5-6 and J usage is TRBJ2-5, with 7 bases that match TRBD2. The CDR3 consists of 15 residues. The ends lost 4 bases at V and 5 bases at J; junction bases unmatched: 11. The germline V gene has CDR1 SGHDT and CDR2 YYEEEE. CDR3 sequence reads: CASSVAGRGRETQYF. The DNA for the CDR3 is TGTGCCAGCAGCGTGGCAGGGCGGGGGAGGGAGACCCAGTACTTC.

This chain joins TRBV6-1 and TRBJ2-3; a possible D gene is TRBD1 (5 bases). Germline V gives CDR1 MNHNS, CDR2 SASEGT. The CDR3 is made up of 15 amino acids. V was shortened by 2 bases and J by 6 bases, with 15 bases between the two germline ends. CDR3 nucleotide sequence: TGTGCCAGCAGTGAATCCGACAGTCCCTGGGATACGCAGTATTTT. As protein: CASSESDSPWDTQYF.

V is TRBV19 and J is TRBJ1-5; tentatively, D is TRBD1 (5 bases). Germline values: CDR1 LNHDA, CDR2 SQIVND (reference sequence). The length of the CDR3 is 13 residues. V was shortened by 8 bases and J by 8 bases, with 16 bases between the two germline ends. DNA for the CDR3: TGTGCCAGTTCCGACAGACCCGACAAGCCCCAGCATTTT. Translation gives CASSDRPDKPQHF.

The chain carries TRBV9 and TRBJ2-7; TRBD1 is a possible D gene (6 bases). There are 14 residues in the CDR3. V lost 1 base and J 0 bases, leaving 8 bases between the germline ends. Looked up from germline, CDR1 is SGDLS and CDR2 is YYNGEE. The CDR3 sequence: CASSVTGNSYEQYF. The DNA of the CDR3 is TGTGCCAGCAGCGTAACAGGGAACTCCTACGAGCAGTACTTC.

The chain joins TRBV27 to TRBJ1-5; TRBD1 agrees at 10 bases. CDR3 length equals 15 residues. Trimming took 4 bases from V and 6 from J; bases not matched to a gene: 6. CDR1 MNHEY and CDR2 SMNVEV come from the germline V gene (reference sequence). CDR3 sequence reads: CASSWTGGFGQPQHF. In nucleotides, the CDR3 is TGTGCCAGCAGTTGGACAGGGGGATTTGGTCAGCCCCAGCATTTT.

This clone was counted a few times. The genes are TRBV5-6 and TRBJ2-5, with 13 bases identical to TRBD2. The germline V gene has CDR1 SGHDT and CDR2 YYEEEE. The CDR3 spans 18 residues. V was clipped by 3 bases and J by 1 base; unmatched bases: 9. For the CDR3, the DNA is TGTGCCAGCAGCTCCTGGACTAGCGGGGGTTCTGCCCAAGAGACCCAGTACTTC. Translation gives CASSSWTSGGSAQETQYF.

This clone showed up just a few times. The chain has TRBV11-2 and TRBJ2-2; D unclear. Germline V gene lookup returns CDR1 SGHAT and CDR2 FQNNGV. Trimming pared 6 bases from V and 3 bases from J, leaving 17 bases between. The CDR3 is 16 amino acids. CDR3: CASSSVPNPYTGELFF. The CDR3 coding sequence is TGTGCCAGCAGTTCCGTCCCTAACCCTTACACCGGGGAGCTGTTTTTT.

The chain has TRBV5-4 and TRBJ1-6; unclear D gene. CDR1 SGHNT and CDR2 YYREEE come from the germline V gene (reference sequence). The CDR3 loop spans 13 amino acids. The V gene lost 0 bases and the J gene lost 14 bases, with 12 bases spanning the gap. The CDR3 DNA reads TGTGCCAGCAGCTTGGCTGACTCGGTGGCCCTCCACTTT. Residues: CASSLADSVALHF. The whole variable domain, remainder taken from reference TRBV5-4 and TRBJ1-6, is ETGVTQSPTHLIKTRGQQVTLRCSSQSGHNTVSWYQQALGQGPQFIFQYYREEENGRGNFPPRFSGLQFPNYSSELNVNALELDDSALYLCASSLADSVALHFGNGTRLTVT.

The chain is built from TRBV18 and TRBJ1-6; TRBD1 matches at 7 bases. CDR3 length: 14 amino acids. J lost 0 bases, V lost 8 bases, and 1 base had no gene match. Germline V gene sequence: CDR1 KGHSH, CDR2 LQKENI. The CDR3 nucleotides read TGTGCCAGCCGGGACAGCTCCTATAATTCACCCCTCCACTTT. Protein product: CASRDSSYNSPLHF.

The CDR3 protein is CASSATSGGPYNEQFF. DNA of the CDR3: TGTGCCAGTAGTGCGACTAGCGGGGGGCCCTACAATGAGCAGTTCTTC. This chain joins TRBV19 and TRBJ2-1, with 13 bases lining up with TRBD2. With 5 bases clipped from V and 2 bases from J, the junction kept 3 bases outside the gene matches. The germline V gene encodes CDR1 LNHDA and CDR2 SQIVND (reference sequence). The CDR3 consists of 16 residues.

The rearrangement joins TRBV18 to TRBJ2-7, with D perhaps matching TRBD1 (6 bases). The CDR3 runs to 12 residues. Germline V CDR1 and CDR2: KGHSH, LQKENI. Deletions cut 2 bases from V and 13 bases from J, with 15 bases between. CDR3 DNA sequence: TGTGCCAGCTCACCATCCGGGACATACTTTTACGTC. Amino acid sequence: CASSPSGTYFYV.